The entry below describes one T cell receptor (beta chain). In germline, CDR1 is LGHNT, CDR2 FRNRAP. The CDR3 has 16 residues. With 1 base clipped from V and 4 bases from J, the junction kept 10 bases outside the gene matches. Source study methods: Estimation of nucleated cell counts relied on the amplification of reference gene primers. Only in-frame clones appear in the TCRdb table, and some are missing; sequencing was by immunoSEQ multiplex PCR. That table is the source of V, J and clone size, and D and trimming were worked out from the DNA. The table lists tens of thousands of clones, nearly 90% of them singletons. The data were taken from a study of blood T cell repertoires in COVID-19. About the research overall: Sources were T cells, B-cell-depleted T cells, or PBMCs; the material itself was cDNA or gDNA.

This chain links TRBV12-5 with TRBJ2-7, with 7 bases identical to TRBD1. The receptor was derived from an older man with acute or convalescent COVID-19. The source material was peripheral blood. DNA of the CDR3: TGTGCTAGTGGTTTGGGGTCCGGGACAGACCTTTACGAGCAGTACTTC. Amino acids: CASGLGSGTDLYEQYF.